The text below deals with one T cell receptor (beta chain). Sequencing used immunoSEQ multiplex PCR; TCRdb keeps in-frame clones, though not all of them. The sample yields under 85,000 clones, 84% seen once. Trimming removed 2 bases from V and 2 bases from J; junction bases left unmatched: 3. The CDR3 runs to 16 residues. Germline values: CDR1 SGHDN, CDR2 FVKESK. The data are from a study of blood T cell repertoires in COVID-19. This rearrangement joins TRBV14 to TRBJ2-7; 13 bases map to TRBD2. The sequenced sample consisted of peripheral blood. The source of this sequence is a man in his fifties or sixties with COVID-19, enrolled during active disease. The chain's CDR3 is CASSQFGTSGAYEQYF. The CDR3 region has the DNA TGTGCCAGCAGCCAATTCGGGACTAGCGGGGCCTACGAGCAGTACTTC.